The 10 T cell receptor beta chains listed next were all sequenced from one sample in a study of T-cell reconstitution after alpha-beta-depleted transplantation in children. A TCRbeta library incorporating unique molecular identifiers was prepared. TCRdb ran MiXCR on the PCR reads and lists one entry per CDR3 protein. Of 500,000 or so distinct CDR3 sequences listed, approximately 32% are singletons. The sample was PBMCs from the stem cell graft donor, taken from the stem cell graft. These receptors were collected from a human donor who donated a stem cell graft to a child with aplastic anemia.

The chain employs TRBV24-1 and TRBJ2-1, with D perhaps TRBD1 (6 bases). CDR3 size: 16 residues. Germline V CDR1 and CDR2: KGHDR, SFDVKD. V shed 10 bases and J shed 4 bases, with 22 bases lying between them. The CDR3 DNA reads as TGTGCCACTTCCTTAGGGGGATGGCAAACTTACAATGAGCAGTTCTTC. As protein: CATSLGGWQTYNEQFF.

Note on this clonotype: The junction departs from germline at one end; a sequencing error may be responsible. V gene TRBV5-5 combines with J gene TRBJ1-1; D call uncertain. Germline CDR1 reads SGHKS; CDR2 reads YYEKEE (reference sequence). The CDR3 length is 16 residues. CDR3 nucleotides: TGTGCCAGCAGGTTGGTGGAACCCGACCCTAACACTGAAGCTTTCTTT. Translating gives CASRLVEPDPNTEAFF.

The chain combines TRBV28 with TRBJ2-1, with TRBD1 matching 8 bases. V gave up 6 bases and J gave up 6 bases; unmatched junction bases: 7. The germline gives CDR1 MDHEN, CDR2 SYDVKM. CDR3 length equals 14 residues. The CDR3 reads CASRLQGVPNEQFF. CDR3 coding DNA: TGTGCCAGCAGGCTACAGGGGGTTCCCAATGAGCAGTTCTTC.

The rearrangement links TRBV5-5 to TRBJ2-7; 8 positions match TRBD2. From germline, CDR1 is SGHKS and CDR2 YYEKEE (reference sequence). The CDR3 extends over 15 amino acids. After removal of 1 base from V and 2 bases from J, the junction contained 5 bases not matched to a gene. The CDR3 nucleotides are TGTGCCAGCAGCTTGTTGACTAGCGTCCCCTACGAGCAGTACTTC. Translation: CASSLLTSVPYEQYF.

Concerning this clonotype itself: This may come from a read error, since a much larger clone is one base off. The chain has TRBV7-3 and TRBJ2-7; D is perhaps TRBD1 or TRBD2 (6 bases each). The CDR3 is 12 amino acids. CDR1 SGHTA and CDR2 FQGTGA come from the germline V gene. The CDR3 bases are TGTGCCAGCAGCCCCCCCGGGGGCGAGCACTACTTC. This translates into CASSPPGGEHYF.

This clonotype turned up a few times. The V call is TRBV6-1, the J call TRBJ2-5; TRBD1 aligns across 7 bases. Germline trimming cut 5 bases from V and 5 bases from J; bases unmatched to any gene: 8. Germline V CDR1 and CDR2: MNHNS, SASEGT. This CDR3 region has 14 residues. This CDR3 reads CASSQPGGGETQYF. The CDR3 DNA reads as TGTGCCAGCAGTCAGCCAGGGGGTGGGGAGACCCAGTACTTC.

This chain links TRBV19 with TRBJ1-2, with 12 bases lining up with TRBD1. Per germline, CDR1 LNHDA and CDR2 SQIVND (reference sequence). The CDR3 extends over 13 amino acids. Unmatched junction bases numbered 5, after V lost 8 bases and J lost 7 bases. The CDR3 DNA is TGTGCCAGTCGGGGACAGGGGGCGCTTGGCTACACCTTC. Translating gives CASRGQGALGYTF.

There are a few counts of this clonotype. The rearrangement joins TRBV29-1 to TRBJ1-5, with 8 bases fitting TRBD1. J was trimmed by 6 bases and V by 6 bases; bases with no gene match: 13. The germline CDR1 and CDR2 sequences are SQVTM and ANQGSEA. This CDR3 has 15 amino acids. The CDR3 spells CSVATGGGGGQPQHF. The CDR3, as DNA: TGCAGCGTCGCCACAGGGGGAGGGGGGGGTCAGCCCCAGCATTTT.

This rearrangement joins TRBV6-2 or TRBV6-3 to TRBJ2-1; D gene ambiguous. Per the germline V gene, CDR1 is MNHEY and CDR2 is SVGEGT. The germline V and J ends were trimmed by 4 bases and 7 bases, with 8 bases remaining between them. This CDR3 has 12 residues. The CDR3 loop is CASSWGINEQFF. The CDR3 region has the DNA TGTGCCAGCAGTTGGGGAATTAATGAGCAGTTCTTC.

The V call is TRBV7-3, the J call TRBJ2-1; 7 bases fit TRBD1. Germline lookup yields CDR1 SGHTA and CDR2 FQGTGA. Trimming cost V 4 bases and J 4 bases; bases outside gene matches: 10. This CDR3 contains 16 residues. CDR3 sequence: CASSSSGTAFYNEQFF. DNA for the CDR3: TGTGCCAGCAGCTCCTCCGGGACAGCTTTTTACAATGAGCAGTTCTTC.